This T cell receptor (beta chain) emerged from a study of PD-1 blockade in classical Hodgkin lymphoma. Only a few counts were recorded for this clone. Repertoires were generated with immunoSEQ multiplex PCR, while TCRdb's copy carries only in-frame clones and drops some. The sample has about 35,000 clones; approximately 70% are singletons. The patients all showed relapse after autologous stem cell transplantation, while their brentuximab vedotin exposure varied. This CDR3 comprises 14 residues. After removal of 3 bases from V and 2 bases from J, the junction contained 1 base not matched to a gene. CDR1 and CDR2 from the germline V gene are SGHRS and YFSETQ.

The receptor was isolated from a human donor with classical Hodgkin lymphoma. This rearrangement joins TRBV5-1 to TRBJ1-3, with 8 positions matching TRBD1. The sample consisted of peripheral blood mononuclear cells (PBMCs), taken before the second cycle of nivolumab. CDR3 residues: CASSWTGTGNTIYF. CDR3 bases: TGCGCCAGCAGCTGGACAGGGACTGGAAACACCATATATTTT.